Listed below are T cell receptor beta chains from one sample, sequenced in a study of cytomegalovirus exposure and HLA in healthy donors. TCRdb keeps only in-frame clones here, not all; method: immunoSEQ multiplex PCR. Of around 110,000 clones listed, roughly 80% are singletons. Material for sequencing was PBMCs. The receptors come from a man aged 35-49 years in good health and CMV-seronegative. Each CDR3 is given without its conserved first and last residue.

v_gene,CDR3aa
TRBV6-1,ASISGGVSYNEQF
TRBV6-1,ASKLDSSYNEQF
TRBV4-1,ASSQAQGHQETQY
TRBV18,ASSPLKQGASTGELF
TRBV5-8,ASSLTGETEAF
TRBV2,ASSVRQGGSPLH
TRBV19,ASSIDAYNSPLH
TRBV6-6,ASSLRQRTEAF
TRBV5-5,ASSPRGQGSGEQY
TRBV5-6,ASSLDTGSGNSPLH
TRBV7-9,ASSGGLAGDFYEQY
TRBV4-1,ASSQWDRVGEQF